This T cell receptor (beta chain) was sequenced during a study of blood T cell repertoires in COVID-19. The table came from immunoSEQ multiplex PCR; TCRdb's copy has only in-frame clones and leaves some out. In the table there are roughly 120,000 clones, 76% of which are singletons. The sample holds one count of this clone. In germline, CDR1 is LNHDA, CDR2 SQIVND (reference sequence). The CDR3 length is 17 residues. V dropped 3 bases and J dropped 2 bases, with 17 bases sitting between them. Sequenced: peripheral blood. This clonotype originated in a woman at least 80 years old with acute or convalescent COVID-19. The genes are TRBV19 and TRBJ2-4, with D perhaps matching TRBD1 (6 bases). The CDR3 sequence: CASSIETGSASKNIQYF. CDR3 nucleotide sequence: TGTGCCAGTAGTATCGAAACAGGGAGCGCGTCCAAAAACATTCAGTACTTC.